The 10 T cell receptor beta chains presented below share a single source sample, sequenced in a study of cytomegalovirus exposure and HLA in healthy donors (dated by TCRdb to the late 2010s). The method behind the library was the immunoSEQ multiplex PCR assay. A mixture of 60 forward primers for TCR Vbeta segments and 13 reverse primers for TCR Jbeta segments was used in the multiplex PCR. Held by TCRdb, this immuneACCESS table contains in-frame sequences only and omits some clones. Under half of the omission traces to an unresolved V gene where checked; the cause of the rest is unknown. In all, the sample holds about 120,000 clones, and 6.5% to 9.5% of those were seen once. The biggest ten clones account for about 6% of the sample. The specimen sequenced was PBMCs. Source of these receptors: a middle-aged woman in good health and CMV-seropositive.

The V gene is TRBV6-5, the J gene TRBJ1-1, with D possibly matching TRBD1 (6 bases). Between the trimmed V and J ends, which lost 8 bases and 5 bases, there was a span of 15 bases. CDR1 is MNHEY, CDR2 SVGAGI, per germline. The CDR3 totals 13 residues. Here the CDR3 DNA reads TGTGCCAGCGGATTCAGGGGCCGGACTGAAGCTTTCTTT. The encoded protein is CASGFRGRTEAFF.

The rearrangement joins TRBV5-6 to TRBJ2-7, with D possibly being TRBD1 (7 bases). The V gene lost 4 bases and the J gene lost 1 base, with 12 bases spanning the gap. Per germline, CDR1 SGHDT and CDR2 YYEEEE. This CDR3 contains 14 residues. The CDR3 here is CASSRRDRSYEQYF. The DNA of the CDR3 is TGTGCCAGCAGCCGGCGGGACAGATCCTACGAGCAGTACTTC.

As regards this clone: An end of the junction differs from the germline gene, which may be a read error. The rearrangement joins TRBV6-5 to TRBJ2-1; maybe TRBD1 (5 bases). Germline V lookup: CDR1 MNHEY, CDR2 SVGAGI. The CDR3 extends over 16 amino acids. The CDR3 region has the DNA TGTGCCAGCAGTTACGACAGTGAGGCTTTAAGCAATGAGAAGTTCTTC. Protein sequence: CASSYDSEALSNEKFF.

This clone has a handful of counts. This chain joins TRBV30 and TRBJ2-1, with 9 bases identical to TRBD2. Germline CDR1 GTSNPN, CDR2 SVGIG (reference sequence). The V segment lost 6 bases and the J segment 8 bases; nucleotides outside the gene matches: 11. The CDR3 spans 14 residues. The chain's CDR3 is CACTPAGGPYEQFF. CDR3 DNA sequence: TGTGCCTGCACCCCCGCGGGGGGGCCCTATGAGCAGTTCTTC.

The chain carries TRBV27 and TRBJ1-3; no firm D call. Germline values: CDR1 MNHEY, CDR2 SMNVEV (reference sequence). The CDR3 runs to 15 residues. V lost 0 bases, J lost 0 bases, and 6 bases lay in between. The CDR3 protein is CASSLSGSSGNTIYF. CDR3 nucleotides: TGTGCCAGCAGTTTATCGGGGAGCTCTGGAAACACCATATATTTT.

This chain links TRBV27 with TRBJ1-1; tentatively, D is TRBD1 (6 bases). Between the trimmed V and J ends, which lost 5 bases and 4 bases, there was a span of 17 bases. Germline loops: CDR1 MNHEY, CDR2 SMNVEV (reference sequence). This CDR3 comprises 15 residues. In nucleotides, the CDR3 is TGTGCCAGCAGTCCGCAGACAGGTTGGGGCACTGAAGCTTTCTTT. As protein: CASSPQTGWGTEAFF.

The table lists this clone with a few counts. The V and J genes are TRBV25-1 and TRBJ2-2; 8 nucleotides line up with TRBD1. With 5 bases clipped from V and 4 bases from J, the junction kept 6 bases outside the gene matches. This CDR3 has 15 amino acids. Germline V gene lookup returns CDR1 MGHDK and CDR2 SYGVNS. Written as DNA, the CDR3 is TGTGCCAGCAGTACGCGACAGGGGACCACCGGGGAGCTGTTTTTT. Translation: CASSTRQGTTGELFF. The complete variable domain, with remaining parts taken from reference TRBV25-1 and TRBJ2-2, reads EADIYQTPRYLVIGTGKKITLECSQTMGHDKMYWYQQDPGMELHLIHYSYGVNSTEKGDLSSESTVSRIRTEHFPLTLESARPSHTSQYLCASSTRQGTTGELFFGEGSRLTVL.

The J gene is TRBJ1-1, the V gene TRBV5-1; a possible D gene is TRBD1 (5 bases). V lost 6 bases and J 9 bases, leaving 21 bases between the germline ends. This CDR3 comprises 14 residues. Germline CDR1 SGHRS, CDR2 YFSETQ. CDR3 amino acids: CASTADEILGQAFF. CDR3 nucleotides: TGCGCCAGCACCGCAGATGAGATATTGGGGCAAGCTTTCTTT.

This clone was counted many times. V and J are TRBV5-1 and TRBJ2-1; 10 bases align to TRBD2. This CDR3 spans 14 amino acids. CDR1 SGHRS and CDR2 YFSETQ come from the germline V gene. V lost 4 bases, J lost 6 bases, and 4 bases stayed unmatched. CDR3: CASSPSGGGNEQFF. In DNA form, the CDR3 reads TGCGCCAGCAGCCCTAGCGGGGGAGGCAATGAGCAGTTCTTC.

CDR3 sequence: CSVDAGGYEQYF. For the CDR3, the DNA is TGCAGCGTTGATGCCGGGGGCTACGAGCAGTACTTC. The chain is built from TRBV29-1 and TRBJ2-7; D is perhaps TRBD2 (6 bases). The V and J ends lost 3 bases and 3 bases respectively, with 9 bases between them. This CDR3 spans 12 amino acids. Germline V gives CDR1 SQVTM, CDR2 ANQGSEA.